This T cell receptor beta chain was sequenced for a study of blood T cell repertoires in COVID-19. Study background: Acute-phase and convalescent COVID-19 samples originated in the United States, Italy and Spain. From T cells, B-cell-depleted T cells, or PBMCs came the material, which was cDNA or gDNA.

In the authors' methods: Amplifying reference gene primers gave estimates of nucleated cell counts. Sequenced by immunoSEQ multiplex PCR; TCRdb stores in-frame clones only, minus some. That table is the source of V, J and clone size, and D and trimming were worked out from the DNA. Of about 36,000 clones in the sample, approximately 86% are singletons; the top ten hold 20% to 25%. This CDR3 is built from 15 residues. V lost 5 bases to trimming and J lost 5 bases, with 18 bases between them. Germline V gene lookup returns CDR1 LGHDT and CDR2 YNNKEL (reference sequence). The V gene is TRBV3-1 (or the pseudogene TRBV3-2), the J gene TRBJ1-1; D is possibly TRBD1 (6 bases). Sequenced material: peripheral blood. This clonotype was sampled from a man aged 55 to 70 with acute or convalescent COVID-19. In nucleotides, the CDR3 is TGTGCCAGCAGCTTCAACCCGGACAGAAGGACTGAAGCTTTCTTT. The encoded protein is CASSFNPDRRTEAFF.